Listed here is a single T cell receptor beta chain. Its antigen is undetermined. Generated by immunoSEQ multiplex PCR, the TCRdb table keeps only in-frame clones and is missing some. Among 450,000 to 500,000 clones listed, 70% to 80% were seen once. The record originates from a study of shared clonotypes between healthy human individuals. Broader study findings: Blood alone was sampled, and tissue repertoires likely differ.

Germline lookup yields CDR1 MNHEY and CDR2 SMNVEV (reference sequence). This CDR3 spans 15 amino acids. Trimming took 5 bases from V and 12 from J; bases not matched to a gene: 10. The origin of this receptor is a woman aged 35 to 49 in good health. Some clones in this sample may be carry-over from other donors' samples. Input material: PBMCs. This chain links TRBV27 with TRBJ2-1; TRBD2 matches at 13 bases. Written as DNA, the CDR3 is TGTGCCAGCAGTCCGACCGGGACTAGCGGGGTGGGGCAGTTCTTC. Its translation: CASSPTGTSGVGQFF.